This T cell receptor beta chain is drawn from a study of shared clonotypes between healthy human individuals. Study-level background: Plates per donor: three CD4 naive, three CD4 memory, two CD8 naive, one CD8 memory.

Original processing methods: There were no quality scores in the junction-only immunoSEQ sequences, so filtering differed. TCRdb's table, derived via immunoSEQ multiplex PCR, lists solely in-frame clones and lacks some. V, J and clone size are taken as reported in that table, and D and trimming were inferred from the DNA itself. The data hold 1,100,000 or so clones, with approximately 80% observed a single time. From germline, CDR1 is KGHSH and CDR2 LQKENI. This CDR3 has 17 residues. The V and J ends lost 3 bases and 0 bases, in that order; junction bases with no gene match: 4. A note on this clone: What it recognizes is unknown.

General study points: Across four donors, naive CD4 shared roughly 5%, naive CD8 around 3.8%, memory CD4 more than 2%, memory CD8 about 0.38%. How much donors shared clonotypes was expected to be affected by sequencing depth.

V gene TRBV18 combines with J gene TRBJ2-1, with 11 bases that match TRBD2. The origin of this receptor is a young man in good health. Some clones in this sample may be carry-over from other donors' samples. The material sequenced was memory CD4+ T cells from PBMCs. Subset specified: CD45RA-negative fraction. The CDR3 nucleotides are TGTGCCAGCTCACCCTTTAGCGGGAGGGCCTCCTACAATGAGCAGTTCTTC. Protein product: CASSPFSGRASYNEQFF.